This TCR beta chain was profiled in a study of T-cell reconstitution after alpha-beta-depleted transplantation in children. General study findings and limits: Where alpha-beta T cells came from about two months after transplant was reportedly several hundred expanded graft clones. Surviving recipient T cells and intrathymic progenitors accounted for some patients' high TCRbeta diversity at day 60.

Trimming took 2 bases from V and 3 from J, leaving 8 bases between them. The CDR3 consists of 13 residues. CDR1 SQVTM and CDR2 ANQGSEA come from the germline V gene. This clonotype was observed at least ten times. Its matching antigen is unknown. TCRbeta library construction was performed incorporating unique molecular identifiers. One entry per CDR3 protein, called by TCRdb with MiXCR from the PCR reads. The table has more than 200,000 distinct CDR3 sequences, around 25% seen once. This receptor was taken from a girl aged 2-9 years with Fanconi anemia, due to receive a stem cell transplant. The sample here was PBMCs, taken before TCRalphabeta/CD19-depleted stem cell transplant. The gene calls are TRBV29-1 and TRBJ2-1, with D perhaps assigned TRBD1 or TRBD2 (5 bases each). The CDR3 protein is CSVERGDYNEQFF. The CDR3 DNA reads as TGCAGCGTTGAAAGGGGAGACTACAATGAGCAGTTCTTC.